The clone carrying this T cell receptor (beta chain) was counted between two and nine times. These data are taken from a study of control samples from healthy donors and cancer patients. Repertoires were generated with immunoSEQ multiplex PCR, while TCRdb's copy carries only in-frame clones and drops some. The top ten hold about 14% of the sample, which has about 53,000 clones, about nine tenths seen once. This CDR3 comprises 18 residues. Germline-derived CDR1 and CDR2 are LGHNA and YSLEER. Trimming cost V 0 bases and J 4 bases; bases outside gene matches: 11. Sequencing was carried out using PBMCs. The clonotype was recovered from a man aged 55 to 70 with head and neck cancer. This rearrangement joins TRBV4-3 to TRBJ2-3; 9 bases line up with TRBD1. The CDR3 nucleotides read TGCGCCAGCAGCCAAGATCTTACAGGGGGCTTGTTGGCAGATACGCAGTATTTT. This sequence encodes CASSQDLTGGLLADTQYF.